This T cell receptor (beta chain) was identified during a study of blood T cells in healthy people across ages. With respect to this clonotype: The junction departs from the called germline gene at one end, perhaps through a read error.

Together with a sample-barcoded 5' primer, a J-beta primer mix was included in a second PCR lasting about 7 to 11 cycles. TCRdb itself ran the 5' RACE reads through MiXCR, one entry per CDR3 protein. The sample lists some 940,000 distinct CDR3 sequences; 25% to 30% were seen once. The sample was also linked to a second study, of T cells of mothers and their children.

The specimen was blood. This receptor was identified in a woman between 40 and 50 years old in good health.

The CDR3 here is CAISDRGQYSEQFF. CDR3 in DNA: TGTGCCATCAGTGACCGGGGGCAATACAGTGAGCAGTTCTTC. The chain links TRBV10-3 to TRBJ2-1, with D possibly being TRBD1 or TRBD2 (6 bases each). The CDR3 length is 14 residues. Germline V lookup: CDR1 ENHRY, CDR2 SYGVKD.